This is a list of T cell receptor beta chains from one sample in a study of blood T cell repertoires in COVID-19. Libraries were prepared by immunoSEQ multiplex PCR; TCRdb keeps only in-frame clonotypes and omits some of them. The data show over 100,000 clones, roughly 88% seen once. The sequencing input was peripheral blood. All receptors derive from a man aged 40-49 years with acute or convalescent COVID-19. CDR3s include the opening cysteine and the closing phenylalanine or tryptophan. The D gene is left open where the match is weak. The size of a clone is reported for some rows only, either as once, few or many, or as a class for expanded clones.

D gene	J gene	V gene	clone size	CDR3 DNA	CDR3 protein
.	TRBJ2-1	TRBV5-3	.	TGTGCCAGAAGCGGAGCCCATGAGCAGTTCTTC	CARSGAHEQFF
.	TRBJ1-1	TRBV5-4	.	TGTGCCAGCAGCCTTGACAGTAACACTGAAGCTTTCTTT	CASSLDSNTEAFF
.	TRBJ1-5	TRBV6-5	.	TGTGCCATTTCGGACAGACCTAGCAATCAGCCCCAGCATTTT	CAISDRPSNQPQHF
TRBD1	TRBJ2-1	TRBV4-3	.	TGCGCCAGCAGTCGCCCTCGCTCCGGGACAGGGACCAATGAGCAGTTCTTC	CASSRPRSGTGTNEQFF
.	TRBJ1-2	TRBV19	few	TGTGCCAGTACCCTTACCTTACAGGGAGTACTCACCTTC	CASTLTLQGVLTF
TRBD1	TRBJ2-1	TRBV6-5	.	TGTGCCAGCAGCAACAGGGGGAAGGATGAGCAGTTCTTC	CASSNRGKDEQFF
TRBD1	TRBJ1-5	TRBV4-3	once	TGCGCCAGCAGCCAAGAGACAGGGAGCAGCAATCAGCCCCAGCATTTT	CASSQETGSSNQPQHF
.	TRBJ1-3	TRBV19	few	TGTGCCAGTAGGGAAGATCGGGTAAACACCATATATTTT	CASREDRVNTIYF
TRBD1	TRBJ2-2	TRBV5-5	.	TGTGCCAGCAGCAGCGGACAGGGAGGCACCGGGGAGCTGTTTTTT	CASSSGQGGTGELFF
TRBD2	TRBJ2-5	TRBV7-3	.	TGTGCCAGCAGCACGGGACTAGCGGGGGAAGAGACCCAGTACTTC	CASSTGLAGEETQYF
.	TRBJ1-1	TRBV7-9	.	TGTGCCAGCAGCTTAGCCGGGTTGAACACTGAAGCTTTCTTT	CASSLAGLNTEAFF
.	TRBJ1-2	TRBV7-9	.	TGTGCCAGCAGCCCGACAGACTTTTATGGCTACACCTTC	CASSPTDFYGYTF
.	TRBJ1-4	TRBV7-2	once	TGTGCCAGCAGCCTTCTCTCTGAAAAACTGTTTTTT	CASSLLSEKLFF
TRBD1	TRBJ1-1	TRBV7-2	.	TGTGCCAGCAGCTCCGGGACAGGGAACGCCGGCACTGAAGCTTTCTTT	CASSSGTGNAGTEAFF
.	TRBJ2-7	TRBV7-8	.	TGTGCCAGCAGCTTAGGGGCAGAACCTACGGGACTCAGATACGAGCAGTACTTC	CASSLGAEPTGLRYEQYF
.	TRBJ1-5	TRBV27	once	TGTGCCAGCAGTTACTTATCAGGGGTCGAGCCCCAGCATTTT	CASSYLSGVEPQHF
.	TRBJ1-5	TRBV19	.	TGTGCCAGTAGTATAGGGCGGCCGGAGCCCCAGCATTTT	CASSIGRPEPQHF
TRBD1	TRBJ1-4	TRBV27	.	TGTGCCAGCAGTTACTTGCCCTGGACAACAGGGGGAGAAAAACTGTTTTTT	CASSYLPWTTGGEKLFF
TRBD1	TRBJ1-5	TRBV2	.	TGTGCCAGCAGTTCTGACAGGGTTCAGCCCCAGCATTTT	CASSSDRVQPQHF
.	TRBJ1-1	TRBV5-1	once	TGCGCCAGCAGCTTGGGCGCACTGACTGAAGCTTTCTTT	CASSLGALTEAFF
.	TRBJ1-2	TRBV29-1	few	TGCAGCGTCCCGACGGAGGGTTATGGCTACACCTTC	CSVPTEGYGYTF
TRBD1	TRBJ1-4	TRBV15	.	TGTGCCACCAGCAGTTCCACAGGGGTCGGGGAAAAACTGTTTTTT	CATSSSTGVGEKLFF
.	TRBJ2-3	TRBV24-1	.	TGTGCCACCAGTGGAGGTAGCACAGATACGCAGTATTTT	CATSGGSTDTQYF
.	TRBJ1-2	TRBV5-4	.	TGTGCCAGCAGCTTGGACGACGGGTCCTATGGCTACACCTTC	CASSLDDGSYGYTF
TRBD1	TRBJ1-5	TRBV6-5	.	TGTGCCAGCAGCATGGACAGGGGGAATCAGCCCCAGCATTTT	CASSMDRGNQPQHF
TRBD2	TRBJ2-7	TRBV4-1	.	TGCGCCAGCAGCCAAGGACTAGCGGAAACCTACGAGCAGTACTTC	CASSQGLAETYEQYF
TRBD1	TRBJ1-1	TRBV29-1	.	TGCAGCGTTCCACAGGGGGCAGGAACTGAAGCTTTCTTT	CSVPQGAGTEAFF
.	TRBJ2-1	TRBV12-5	.	TGTGCTAGTGGTCCCTGGGGCGGCCTCAATGAGCAGTTCTTC	CASGPWGGLNEQFF
TRBD2	TRBJ2-1	TRBV7-2	.	TGTGCCAGCAGCGCTATAGCGGGGGGGTCCTACAATGAGCAGTTCTTC	CASSAIAGGSYNEQFF
TRBD1	TRBJ2-1	TRBV29-1	.	TGCAGCGTCCTACAGGGGGCAGGAAATGAGCAGTTCTTC	CSVLQGAGNEQFF
TRBD1	TRBJ1-1	TRBV7-9	.	TGTGCCAGCAGCTCCAACAGGGGCACTGAAGCTTTCTTT	CASSSNRGTEAFF
TRBD2	TRBJ2-3	TRBV5-1	.	TGCGCCAGCAGCTCGGTCTTAGCGGGAGAGGCAGATACGCAGTATTTT	CASSSVLAGEADTQYF
.	TRBJ2-5	TRBV21-1	.	TGTGCCAGCAGCCACCAAGAGGACAGTCAAGAGACCCAGTACTTC	CASSHQEDSQETQYF
.	TRBJ2-7	TRBV19	.	TGTGCCAGTAGTATCAGACAGGGAGGCCCCTACGAGCAGTACTTC	CASSIRQGGPYEQYF
.	TRBJ2-5	TRBV9	once	TGTGCCAGCAGCGTAGACCGGTACCAAGAGACCCAGTACTTC	CASSVDRYQETQYF
TRBD2	TRBJ2-7	TRBV2	.	TGTGCCAGCAGTGAAGGAGGACTAGCGGGCTTCGAGCAGTACTTC	CASSEGGLAGFEQYF
TRBD2	TRBJ2-1	TRBV3-1/TRBV3-2	.	TGTGCCAGCAGCCAACCCGGGACTAGCGGGAGGCACAATGAGCAGTTCTTC	CASSQPGTSGRHNEQFF
TRBD1	TRBJ1-2	TRBV7-8	.	TGTGCCAGCAGCTTAATTGGACAGGGCCCCTATGGCTACACCTTC	CASSLIGQGPYGYTF
TRBD1	TRBJ2-7	TRBV13	.	TGTGCCAGCAGCTCAGGGGGCCCCTACGAGCAGTACTTC	CASSSGGPYEQYF
.	TRBJ2-1	TRBV24-1	.	TGTGCCACCAGTGATCCTGAAGACTACTTCGCCAATGAGCAGTTCTTC	CATSDPEDYFANEQFF
TRBD2	TRBJ2-7	TRBV19	once	TGTGCCAGTAGCCCACGGGGCGGGAGTTACTACGAGCAGTACTTC	CASSPRGGSYYEQYF
.	TRBJ1-3	TRBV27	.	TGTGCCAGCAGTCCCCTCTGGACAGAGTCCTCTGGAAACACCATATATTTT	CASSPLWTESSGNTIYF
.	TRBJ1-4	TRBV5-1	.	TGCGCCAGCAGCCTAGAACCCGGGCGGGCTAATGAAAAACTGTTTTTT	CASSLEPGRANEKLFF
.	TRBJ1-2	TRBV7-3	.	TGTGCCAGCAGCCCAAGGGGGGGAGCTAACTATGGCTACACCTTC	CASSPRGGANYGYTF
.	TRBJ1-4	TRBV3-1/TRBV3-2	once	TGTGCCAGCAGCCAAACAGGCGGGGCAACTAATGAAAAACTGTTTTTT	CASSQTGGATNEKLFF
TRBD1	TRBJ2-6	TRBV9	.	TGTGCCAGCAGCGCTGACAGGGCTGGGGCCAACGTCCTGACTTTC	CASSADRAGANVLTF
TRBD1	TRBJ1-2	TRBV11-2	once	TGTGCCAGCAGCTTATCCCCGAGTCAGGGGGCTGGCTACACCTTC	CASSLSPSQGAGYTF
TRBD1	TRBJ1-4	TRBV2	.	TGTGCCAGCAGACGGGACAGGGATACAACTAATGAAAAACTGTTTTTT	CASRRDRDTTNEKLFF
TRBD2	TRBJ2-7	TRBV9	.	TGTGCCAGCAGCTCCAGTGGGGGGGGCTACGAGCAGTACTTC	CASSSSGGGYEQYF
TRBD1	TRBJ1-3	TRBV5-1	.	TGCGCCAGCAGCTTGATCGTGGGACAGGGATCTGGAAACACCATATATTTT	CASSLIVGQGSGNTIYF
TRBD2	TRBJ2-3	TRBV7-2	.	TGTGCCAGCAGCTTAGCGGGGCTAGCGGGGGGTTCAGATACGCAGTATTTT	CASSLAGLAGGSDTQYF
.	TRBJ1-2	TRBV6-2/TRBV6-3	.	TGTGCCAGCAGTTACCCTAGGGACTACTATGGCTACACCTTC	CASSYPRDYYGYTF
TRBD1	TRBJ1-1	TRBV6-4	.	TGTGCCAGCAAAGGACAGGGGGACACTGAAGCTTTCTTT	CASKGQGDTEAFF
.	TRBJ2-3	TRBV6-9	.	TGTGCCAACAATCGGGGAAGCAACACAGATACGCAGTATTTT	CANNRGSNTDTQYF
TRBD1	TRBJ1-2	TRBV7-2	.	TGTGCCAGCAGCTTACAGGGGGCGGACTATGGCTACACCTTC	CASSLQGADYGYTF
TRBD1	TRBJ1-5	TRBV30	.	TGTGCCTGGAGTGTTCGTAAGACAGGGGAGCCCCAGCCCCAGCATTTT	CAWSVRKTGEPQPQHF
TRBD2	TRBJ2-1	TRBV9	.	TGTGCCAGCAGCGTAGCGGGGGGGATATACAATGAGCAGTTCTTC	CASSVAGGIYNEQFF
.	TRBJ1-4	TRBV6-6	.	TGTGCCAGCAGCCGAAGCACGACAACTAATGAAAAACTGTTTTTT	CASSRSTTTNEKLFF
.	TRBJ1-5	TRBV7-8	.	TGTGCCAGCAGCCCTAGAGGTGTGAGGTGGATGCATTTT	CASSPRGVRWMHF
.	TRBJ2-1	TRBV19	.	TGTGCCAGTAGTCCCCCACAGCGGGCCTACAATGAGCAGTTCTTC	CASSPPQRAYNEQFF